The next 10 T cell receptor beta chains were all read from a single sample in a study of cytomegalovirus exposure and HLA in healthy donors. PCR employed 60 Vbeta and 13 Jbeta primers. Method: immunoSEQ multiplex PCR; TCRdb's copy keeps in-frame clones and lacks some. Among about 160,000 clones, around 77% were seen once, and the ten largest hold around 1%. Sequenced: PBMCs. The receptors were sampled from a woman between 40 and 50 years old in good health and CMV-seronegative.

A single count supports this clone. The chain employs TRBV2 and TRBJ1-1; D unclear. The CDR3 spans 14 residues. The ends were cut back, 6 bases at V and 4 bases at J, with 15 bases in the middle. The V gene's germline CDR1 is SNHLY and CDR2 FYNNEI. The CDR3 sequence is CASRRDGEGTEAFF. The DNA of the CDR3 is TGTGCCAGCAGGCGGGATGGTGAAGGCACTGAAGCTTTCTTT. Looking up the rest from reference TRBV2 and TRBJ1-1 gives the full variable domain: EPEVTQTPSHQVTQMGQEVILRCVPISNHLYFYWYRQILGQKVEFLVSFYNNEISEKSEIFDDQFSVERPDGSNFTLKIRSTKLEDSAMYFCASRRDGEGTEAFFGQGTRLTVV.

The chain is built from TRBV7-9 and TRBJ1-2; no reliable D call. With 0 bases removed from V and 6 bases from J, the gap between germline ends came to 5 bases. The CDR3 covers 12 residues. The germline V gene encodes CDR1 SEHNR and CDR2 FQNEAQ (reference sequence). The CDR3 region has the DNA TGTGCCAGCAGCTTAGCCGGGGATGGCTACACCTTC. Translation gives CASSLAGDGYTF. Drawing the rest from reference TRBV7-9 and TRBJ1-2, the complete variable domain is DTGVSQNPRHKITKRGQNVTFRCDPISEHNRLYWYRQTLGQGPEFLTYFQNEAQLEKSRLLSDRFSAERPKGSFSTLEIQRTEQGDSAMYLCASSLAGDGYTFGSGTRLTVV.

The chain couples TRBV5-1 to TRBJ2-2; D remains unclear. Germline V gives CDR1 SGHRS, CDR2 YFSETQ. V shed 3 bases and J shed 2 bases, with 8 bases lying between them. The CDR3 consists of 14 residues. CDR3 protein: CASSYEPNTGELFF. CDR3 nucleotides: TGCGCCAGCAGCTACGAGCCTAACACCGGGGAGCTGTTTTTT.

V usage is TRBV30 and J usage is TRBJ2-7; 14 bases align to TRBD2. Trimming took 4 bases from V and 2 from J; bases not matched to a gene: 4. Germline values: CDR1 GTSNPN, CDR2 SVGIG (reference sequence). This CDR3 comprises 15 residues. The CDR3 sequence is CAWMPGLAGAYEQYF. The CDR3 coding sequence is TGTGCCTGGATGCCGGGACTAGCGGGAGCCTACGAGCAGTACTTC. Based on the CDR3 plus reference TRBV30 and TRBJ2-7, the full variable domain is SQTIHQWPATLVQPVGSPLSLECTVEGTSNPNLYWYRQAAGRGLQLLFYSVGIGQISSEVPQNLSASRPQDRQFILSSKKLLLSDSGFYLCAWMPGLAGAYEQYFGPGTRLTVT.

This clone was counted at least ten times. The chain combines TRBV10-3 with TRBJ2-6; 7 bases agree with TRBD1. J was trimmed by 0 bases and V by 7 bases; bases with no gene match: 6. The CDR3 sequence is 16 residues long. CDR1 and CDR2 (germline): ENHRY, SYGVKD. The CDR3 DNA is TGTGCCATCACTCCGGGACAGAACTCTGGGGCCAACGTCCTGACTTTC. As protein: CAITPGQNSGANVLTF.

V is TRBV6-4 and J is TRBJ1-5; perhaps TRBD1 as D (6 bases). The CDR3 runs to 13 residues. Germline V CDR1 and CDR2: MRHNA, SNTAGT. The V end lost 4 bases, the J end lost 7 bases, and 11 bases lay between the germline ends. The CDR3 is CASSAGAEQPQHF. CDR3 sequence (DNA): TGTGCCAGCAGTGCAGGGGCCGAGCAGCCCCAGCATTTT.

This chain uses TRBV15 with TRBJ1-1, with D tentatively TRBD1 (5 bases). Trimming took 0 bases from V and 4 from J, leaving 6 bases between them. Germline V CDR1 and CDR2: LNHNV, YYDKDF (reference sequence). CDR3 length: 13 amino acids. The CDR3 region is CATSRDGGTEAFF. CDR3 DNA: TGTGCCACCAGCAGAGACGGGGGCACTGAAGCTTTCTTT.

This clone was counted only a few times. The chain is built from TRBV19 and TRBJ1-1; D might be TRBD1 (6 bases). Trimming left V 8 bases short and J 1 base short, with 11 bases between. CDR3 length equals 13 residues. Germline-derived CDR1 and CDR2 are LNHDA and SQIVND (reference sequence). DNA for the CDR3: TGTGCCAGTGGTGGACAGAGGAACACTGAAGCTTTCTTT. Its translation: CASGGQRNTEAFF.

The chain uses TRBV7-9 and TRBJ2-5; the match to TRBD1 covers 10 bases. The CDR3 covers 15 residues. Germline V gene data show CDR1 as SEHNR and CDR2 as FQNEAQ (reference sequence). Losses at the gene ends were 3 bases for V and 5 bases for J; bases not matched to a gene: 6. The CDR3 loop is CASSLTGGNKETQYF. In DNA, the CDR3 is TGTGCCAGCAGCTTGACAGGGGGCAATAAGGAGACCCAGTACTTC.

This chain joins TRBV27 and TRBJ2-7, with 8 bases fitting TRBD1. This CDR3 is 13 amino acids long. Germline CDR1 is MNHEY and CDR2 is SMNVEV (reference sequence). Trimming removed 6 bases from V and 6 bases from J; junction bases left unmatched: 7. DNA for the CDR3: TGTGCCAGCAGCAGGACAGGGTTCAGCGAGCAGTACTTC. It specifies CASSRTGFSEQYF.